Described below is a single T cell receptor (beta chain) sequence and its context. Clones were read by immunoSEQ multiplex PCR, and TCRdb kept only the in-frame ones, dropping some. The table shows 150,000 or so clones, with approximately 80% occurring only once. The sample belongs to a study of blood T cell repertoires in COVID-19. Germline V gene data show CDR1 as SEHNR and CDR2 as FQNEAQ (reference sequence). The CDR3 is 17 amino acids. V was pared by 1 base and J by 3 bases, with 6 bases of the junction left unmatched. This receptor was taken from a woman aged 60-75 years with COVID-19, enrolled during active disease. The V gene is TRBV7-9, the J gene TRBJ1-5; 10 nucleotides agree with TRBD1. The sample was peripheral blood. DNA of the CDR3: TGTGCCAGCAGCTTAGGGACAGGGGGGCCTTTCAATCAGCCCCAGCATTTT. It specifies CASSLGTGGPFNQPQHF.